Sequencing of this TCR beta chain was carried out in a study of PD-1 blockade in classical Hodgkin lymphoma. Study-wide results and limits: Newly diagnosed patients were said to have less baseline TCR diversity than healthy donors did. Partial responders and progressors had significantly lower baseline TCR diversity. CD8+ TCR diversity did not rise significantly by C4D1, unlike CD4+.

Time point indicated: cycle 4 day 1 (C4D1), after more than five weeks of nivolumab. Relapse after autologous stem cell transplantation occurred in every patient, and brentuximab vedotin exposure varied. Magnetic negative selection was used to purify CD4+ T cells from thawed PBMCs. Complete response, partial response or progressive disease made up the best responses. Repertoires were generated with immunoSEQ multiplex PCR, while TCRdb's copy carries only in-frame clones and drops some. Here the sample spans roughly 30,000 clones, more than 60% being singletons. The CDR3 extends over 17 amino acids. The germline V gene encodes CDR1 LNHDA and CDR2 SQIVND (reference sequence). V was pared by 8 bases and J by 0 bases, with 13 bases of the junction left unmatched. Concerning this clone: Its antigen is not known.

This chain uses TRBV19 with TRBJ1-5; 7 nucleotides match TRBD1. This sequence was found in a human donor with classical Hodgkin lymphoma. The sequenced sample was CD4+ T cells from blood, obtained before the fourth cycle of nivolumab. CDR3 bases: TGTGCCAGTTCCGGAGACAGGGCCTCTTATAGCAATCAGCCCCAGCATTTT. It yields the protein CASSGDRASYSNQPQHF.